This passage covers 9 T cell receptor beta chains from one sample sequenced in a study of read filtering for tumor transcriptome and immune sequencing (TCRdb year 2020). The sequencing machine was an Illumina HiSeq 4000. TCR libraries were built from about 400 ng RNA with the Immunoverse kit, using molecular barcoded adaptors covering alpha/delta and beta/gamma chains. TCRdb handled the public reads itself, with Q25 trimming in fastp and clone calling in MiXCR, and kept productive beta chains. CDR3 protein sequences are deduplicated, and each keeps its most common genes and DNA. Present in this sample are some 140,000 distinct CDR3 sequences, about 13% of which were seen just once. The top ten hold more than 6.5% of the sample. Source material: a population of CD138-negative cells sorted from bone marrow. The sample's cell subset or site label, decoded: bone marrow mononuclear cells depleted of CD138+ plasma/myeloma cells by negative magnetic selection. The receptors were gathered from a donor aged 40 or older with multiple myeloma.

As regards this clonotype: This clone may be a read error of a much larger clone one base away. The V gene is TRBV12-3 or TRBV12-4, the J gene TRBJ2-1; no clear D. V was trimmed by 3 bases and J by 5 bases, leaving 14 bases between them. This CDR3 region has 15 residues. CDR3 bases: TGTGCCAGCAGTTTTGCCGGCAGCGACCACAATGAGCAGTTCTTC. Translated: CASSFAGSDHNEQFF.

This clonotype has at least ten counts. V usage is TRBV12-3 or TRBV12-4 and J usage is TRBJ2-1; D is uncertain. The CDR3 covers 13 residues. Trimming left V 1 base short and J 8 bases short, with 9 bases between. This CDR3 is CASSLGRRDEQFF. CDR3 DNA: TGTGCCAGCAGTTTAGGTAGAAGGGATGAGCAGTTCTTC.

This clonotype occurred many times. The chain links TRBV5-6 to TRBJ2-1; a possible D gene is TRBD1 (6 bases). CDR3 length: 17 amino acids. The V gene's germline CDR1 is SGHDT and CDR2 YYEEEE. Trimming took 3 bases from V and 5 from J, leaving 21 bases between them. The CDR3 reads CASSSPLGTLGDNEQFF. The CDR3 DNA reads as TGTGCCAGCAGCTCCCCACTCGGGACACTCGGCGACAATGAGCAGTTCTTC.

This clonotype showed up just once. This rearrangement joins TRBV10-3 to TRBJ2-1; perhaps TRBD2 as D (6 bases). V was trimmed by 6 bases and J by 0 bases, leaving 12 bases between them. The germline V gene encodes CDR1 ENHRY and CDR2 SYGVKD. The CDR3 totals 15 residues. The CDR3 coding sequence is TGTGCCATCAGGGGCGGGACTCTCTCCTACAATGAGCAGTTCTTC. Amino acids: CAIRGGTLSYNEQFF.

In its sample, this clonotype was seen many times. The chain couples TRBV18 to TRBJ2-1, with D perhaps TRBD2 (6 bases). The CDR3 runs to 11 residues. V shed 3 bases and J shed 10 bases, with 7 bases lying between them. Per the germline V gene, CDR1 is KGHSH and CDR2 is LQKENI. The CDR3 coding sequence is TGTGCCAGCTCACCGGCGGGAGAGCAGTTCTTC. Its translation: CASSPAGEQFF.

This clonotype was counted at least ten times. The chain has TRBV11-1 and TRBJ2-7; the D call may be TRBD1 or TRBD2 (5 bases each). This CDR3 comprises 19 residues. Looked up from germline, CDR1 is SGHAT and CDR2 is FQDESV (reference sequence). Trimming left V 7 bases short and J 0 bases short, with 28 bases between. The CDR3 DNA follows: TGTGCCAGCAACGAATCGAGGGGTCTAGTCCCAACCCTCTCCTACGAGCAGTACTTC. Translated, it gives CASNESRGLVPTLSYEQYF. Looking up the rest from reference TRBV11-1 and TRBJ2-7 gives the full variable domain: EAEVAQSPRYKITEKSQAVAFWCDPISGHATLYWYRQILGQGPELLVQFQDESVVDDSQLPKDRFSAERLKGVDSTLKIQPAELGDSAMYLCASNESRGLVPTLSYEQYFGPGTRLTVT.

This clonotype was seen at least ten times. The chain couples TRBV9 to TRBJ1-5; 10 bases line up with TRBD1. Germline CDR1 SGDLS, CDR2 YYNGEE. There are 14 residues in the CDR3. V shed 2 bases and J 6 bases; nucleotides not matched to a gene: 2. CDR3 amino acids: CASSVGQGGQPQHF. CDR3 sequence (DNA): TGTGCCAGCAGCGTTGGACAGGGGGGTCAGCCCCAGCATTTT. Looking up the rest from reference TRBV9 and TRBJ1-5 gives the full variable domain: DSGVTQTPKHLITATGQRVTLRCSPRSGDLSVYWYQQSLDQGLQFLIQYYNGEERAKGNILERFSAQQFPDLHSELNLSSLELGDSALYFCASSVGQGGQPQHFGDGTRLSIL.

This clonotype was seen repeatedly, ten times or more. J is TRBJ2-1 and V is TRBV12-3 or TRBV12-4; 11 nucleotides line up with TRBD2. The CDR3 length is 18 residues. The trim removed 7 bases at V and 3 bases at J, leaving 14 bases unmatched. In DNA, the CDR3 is TGTGCCAGCACCCTTAAGGTCCTCGGGACTAGCGGCTACAATGAGCAGTTCTTC. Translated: CASTLKVLGTSGYNEQFF.

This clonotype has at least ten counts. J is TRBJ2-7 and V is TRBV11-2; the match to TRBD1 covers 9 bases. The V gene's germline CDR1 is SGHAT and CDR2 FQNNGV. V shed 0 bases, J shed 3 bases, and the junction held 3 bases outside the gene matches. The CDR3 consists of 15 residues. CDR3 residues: CASSLEQGAYYEQYF. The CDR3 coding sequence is TGTGCCAGCAGCTTAGAACAGGGGGCGTACTACGAGCAGTACTTC.